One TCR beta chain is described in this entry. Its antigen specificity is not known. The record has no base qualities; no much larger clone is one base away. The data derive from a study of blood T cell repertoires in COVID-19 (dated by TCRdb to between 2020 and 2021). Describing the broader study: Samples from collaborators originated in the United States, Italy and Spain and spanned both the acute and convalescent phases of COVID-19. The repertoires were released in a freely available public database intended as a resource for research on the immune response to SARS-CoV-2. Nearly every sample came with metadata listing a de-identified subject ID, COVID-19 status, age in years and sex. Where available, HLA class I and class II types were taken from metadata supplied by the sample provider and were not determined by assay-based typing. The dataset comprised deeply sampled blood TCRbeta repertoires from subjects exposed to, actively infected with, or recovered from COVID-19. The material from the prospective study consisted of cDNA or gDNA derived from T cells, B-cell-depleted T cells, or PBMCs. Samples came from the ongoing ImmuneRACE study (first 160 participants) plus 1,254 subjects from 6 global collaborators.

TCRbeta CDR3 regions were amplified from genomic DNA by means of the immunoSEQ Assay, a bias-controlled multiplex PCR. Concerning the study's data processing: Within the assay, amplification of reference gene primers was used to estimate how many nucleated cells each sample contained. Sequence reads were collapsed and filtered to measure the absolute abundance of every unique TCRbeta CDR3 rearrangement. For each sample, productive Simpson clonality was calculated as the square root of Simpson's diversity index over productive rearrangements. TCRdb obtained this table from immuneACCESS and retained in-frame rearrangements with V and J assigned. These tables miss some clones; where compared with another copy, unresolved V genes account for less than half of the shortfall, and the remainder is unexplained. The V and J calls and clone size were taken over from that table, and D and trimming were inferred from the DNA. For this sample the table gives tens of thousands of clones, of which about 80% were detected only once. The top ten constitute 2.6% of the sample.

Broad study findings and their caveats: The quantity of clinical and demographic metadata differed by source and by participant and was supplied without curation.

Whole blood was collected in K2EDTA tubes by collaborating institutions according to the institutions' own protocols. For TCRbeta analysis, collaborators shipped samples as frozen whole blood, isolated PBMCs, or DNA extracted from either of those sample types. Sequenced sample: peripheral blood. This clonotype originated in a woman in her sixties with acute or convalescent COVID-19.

The bases are TGTGCCAGCAGTGGCGTGAGGGCCAAGCAGTACTTC. This is translated as CASSGVRAKQYF. Rearrangement joined TRBV27 to TRBJ2-7; TRBD2 is a possible D gene, resting on 5 matching bases. Measured from the cysteine to the phenylalanine, the CDR3 is 12 residues long. Left in the record is the CDR3 DNA by itself, 36 bases read in frame from the first base. The germline V gene (reference sequence) sets CDR1 to MNHEY and CDR2 to SMNVEV. V gives up 5 bases and J gives up 8 bases, and the segment between their germline ends measures 13 bases.